The entry below describes one TCR beta chain. The entry originates in a study of blood T cell repertoires in COVID-19. Study summary: The study drew acute and convalescent COVID-19 samples from the United States, Italy and Spain. Nucleic acid was either cDNA or gDNA, and it came from T cells, B-cell-depleted T cells, or PBMCs.

As processed by the authors: For nucleated cells, counts were estimated from reference gene primer amplification. Assay used: immunoSEQ multiplex PCR; TCRdb lists only in-frame clones, some missing. The V and J calls and clone size were taken over from that table, and D and trimming were inferred from the DNA. Found here are roughly 97,000 clones, about four fifths of them singletons; the top ten hold approximately 3.3%. The sequenced material came from peripheral blood. The sequence was obtained from a woman at least 80 years old with active or convalescent COVID-19.

Here the CDR3 DNA reads TGTGCCACCAGCCGAGGCCAGGGAGGCTTGGAGACCCAGTACTTC. This sequence encodes CATSRGQGGLETQYF. The chain has TRBV24-1 and TRBJ2-5; TRBD2 is a possible D gene (6 bases). The CDR3 contains 15 residues. The germline gives CDR1 KGHDR, CDR2 SFDVKD. V was trimmed by 7 bases and J by 5 bases, leaving 19 bases between them.